Presented here are 9 T cell receptor beta chains from one specimen sequenced in a study of T cell responses to AZD1222 COVID-19 vaccine. Some clones are missing from TCRdb's copy, which holds only in-frame ones; the method was immunoSEQ multiplex PCR. The repertoire holds 150,000 to 200,000 clones, with approximately 90% as singletons. Sample: peripheral blood, taken 28 days after the second AZD1222 dose. The source of these receptors is an adult who received the AZD1222 COVID-19 vaccine.

This clone is a singleton in its sample. J is TRBJ2-1 and V is TRBV3-1 (or the pseudogene TRBV3-2), with 9 bases matching TRBD2. The germline CDR1 and CDR2 sequences are LGHDT and YNNKEL (reference sequence). With V trimmed by 0 bases and J by 15 bases, 15 bases remained unmatched. The CDR3 is made up of 16 amino acids. The CDR3 bases are TGTGCCAGCAGCCAAGATCAGACGCGGGGGGGCCTTTCACCGTTCTTC. Translating gives CASSQDQTRGGLSPFF.

J is TRBJ1-2 and V is TRBV2, with 7 bases identical to TRBD1. This CDR3 has 15 residues. With V trimmed by 6 bases and J by 5 bases, 12 bases remained unmatched. The germline V gene encodes CDR1 SNHLY and CDR2 FYNNEI. For the CDR3, the DNA is TGTGCCAGCAGCCTCGACAGGGACGTCCCGTATGGCTACACCTTC. Its translation: CASSLDRDVPYGYTF.

This clone showed up just once. The chain links TRBV24-1 to TRBJ2-1; 10 bases agree with TRBD2. V gave up 4 bases and J gave up 4 bases; unmatched junction bases: 6. The germline V gene has CDR1 KGHDR and CDR2 SFDVKD. The CDR3 totals 16 residues. Here the CDR3 reads CATSDPSGGTYNEQFF. CDR3 DNA sequence: TGTGCCACCAGTGACCCTAGCGGGGGCACTTACAATGAGCAGTTCTTC.

With regard to this clone: Other DNA sequences in this specimen translate into the identical CDR3. The chain uses TRBV20-1 and TRBJ2-7, with D possibly matching TRBD1 (8 bases). The CDR3 extends over 14 amino acids. Trimming took off 3 bases at V and 1 base at J, with 13 bases between the two ends. Per the germline V gene, CDR1 is DFQATT and CDR2 is SNEGSKA (reference sequence). The CDR3 sequence: CSASVQGGSYEQYF. The CDR3 bases are TGCAGTGCTAGTGTACAGGGGGGGTCCTACGAGCAGTACTTC.

The gene calls are TRBV7-9 and TRBJ1-2; 9 bases are a match to TRBD1. Unmatched junction bases numbered 11, after V lost 5 bases and J lost 4 bases. This CDR3 has 16 residues. The germline gives CDR1 SEHNR, CDR2 FQNEAQ (reference sequence). This CDR3 reads CASSPLPPDRGYGYTF. The CDR3 DNA follows: TGTGCCAGCAGCCCCCTACCCCCGGACAGGGGCTATGGCTACACCTTC.

For the CDR3, the DNA is TGTGCCAGCAGCCCGATGGATGAGCAGTTCTTC. It yields the protein CASSPMDEQFF. The V gene is TRBV7-8, the J gene TRBJ2-1; D uncertain. The CDR3 runs 11 residues. Looked up from germline, CDR1 is SGHVS and CDR2 is FQNEAQ. V dropped 5 bases and J dropped 8 bases, with 7 bases sitting between them. Combining the CDR3 with reference TRBV7-8 and TRBJ2-1 gives the whole variable domain GAGVSQSPRYKVAKRGQDVALRCDPISGHVSLFWYQQALGQGPEFLTYFQNEAQLDKSGLPSDRFFAERPEGSVSTLKIQRTQQEDSAVYLCASSPMDEQFFGPGTRLTVL.

This chain joins TRBV5-1 and TRBJ2-3, with D tentatively TRBD2 (6 bases). CDR3 length equals 14 residues. V lost 0 bases and J 6 bases, leaving 11 bases between the germline ends. The germline V gene has CDR1 SGHRS and CDR2 YFSETQ. The CDR3: CASSLGGTLDTQYF. The DNA of the CDR3 is TGCGCCAGCAGCTTGGGCGGGACTCTTGATACGCAGTATTTT. Complete variable domain (other parts from reference TRBV5-1 and TRBJ2-3): KAGVTQTPRYLIKTRGQQVTLSCSPISGHRSVSWYQQTPGQGLQFLFEYFSETQRNKGNFPGRFSGRQFSNSRSEMNVSTLELGDSALYLCASSLGGTLDTQYFGPGTRLTVL.

The chain uses TRBV9 and TRBJ2-7, with 10 bases matching TRBD2. J was trimmed by 2 bases and V by 3 bases; bases with no gene match: 5. CDR1 and CDR2 (germline): SGDLS, YYNGEE. This CDR3 has 15 amino acids. The CDR3 DNA is TGTGCCAGCAGCGAGGGGACTAGCGTTACCTACGAGCAGTACTTC. It is translated as CASSEGTSVTYEQYF. Variable domain in full (rest from reference TRBV9 and TRBJ2-7): DSGVTQTPKHLITATGQRVTLRCSPRSGDLSVYWYQQSLDQGLQFLIQYYNGEERAKGNILERFSAQQFPDLHSELNLSSLELGDSALYFCASSEGTSVTYEQYFGPGTRLTVT.

The V call is TRBV4-3, the J call TRBJ2-5, with a weak D call TRBD1 (6 bases). Germline values: CDR1 LGHNA, CDR2 YSLEER. The CDR3 consists of 15 residues. Deletions cut 2 bases from V and 2 bases from J, with 12 bases between. The DNA for the CDR3 is TGCGCCAGCAGCCAATTGGGGGCTACTCAAGAGACCCAGTACTTC. This codes for CASSQLGATQETQYF.